This TCR beta chain was identified in a study of cytomegalovirus exposure and HLA in healthy donors. The PCR used 60 Vbeta and 13 Jbeta primers. Some clones are missing from TCRdb's copy, which holds only in-frame ones; the method was immunoSEQ multiplex PCR. This table lists tens of thousands of clones. The CDR3 totals 21 residues. V lost 2 bases and J 4 bases, leaving 33 bases between the germline ends. Per germline, CDR1 SGHRS and CDR2 YFSETQ. This TCR was sampled from a middle-aged man in good health and CMV-seronegative. The chain combines TRBV5-1 with TRBJ1-2; unclear D gene. Sequencing input: PBMCs. CDR3 protein: CASSFLPPAVAPLNRGYGYTF. In DNA form, the CDR3 reads TGCGCCAGCAGCTTCCTACCCCCTGCCGTTGCCCCCCTAAACCGTGGCTATGGCTACACCTTC.